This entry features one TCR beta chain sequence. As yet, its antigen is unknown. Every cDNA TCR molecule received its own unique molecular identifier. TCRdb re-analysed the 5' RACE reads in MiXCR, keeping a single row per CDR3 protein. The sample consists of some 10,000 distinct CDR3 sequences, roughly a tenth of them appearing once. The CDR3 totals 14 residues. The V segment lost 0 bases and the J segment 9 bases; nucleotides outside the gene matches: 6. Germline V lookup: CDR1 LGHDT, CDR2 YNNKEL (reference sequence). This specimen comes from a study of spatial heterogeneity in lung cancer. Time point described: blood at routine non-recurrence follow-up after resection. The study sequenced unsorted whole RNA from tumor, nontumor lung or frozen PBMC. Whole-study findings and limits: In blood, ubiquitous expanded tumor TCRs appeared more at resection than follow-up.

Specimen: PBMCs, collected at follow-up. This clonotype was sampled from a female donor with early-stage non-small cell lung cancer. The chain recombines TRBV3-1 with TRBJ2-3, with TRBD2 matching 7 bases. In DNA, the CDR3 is TGTGCCAGCAGCCAAGATTGGGAGGGTGAGACGCAGTATTTT. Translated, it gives CASSQDWEGETQYF.